Given below is one TCR beta chain in context. The antigen this receptor binds is unknown. Qualities for individual bases were not recorded, and no much larger clone is one base off. The time point label, read with the paper, signifies: about 28 days (+/-7) after the second vaccine dose. Because spike-specific TCR depth and breadth did not differ between the two schedules, AZD1222 recipients who got a second dose at roughly 4 weeks were pooled with those who got a second dose at roughly 12 weeks. Vaccinee samples came from UK trials COV001 and COV002, including a single-blind randomized controlled phase 2/3 trial of AZD1222 (ChAdOx1 nCoV-19) in healthy adults. For TCRbeta chain sequencing, PBMC samples from trial participants were taken at day 0 and at day 28 after the second dose. The sample originates from a study of T cell responses to AZD1222 COVID-19 vaccine (dated by TCRdb to about 2021). Background for the entire study: A total of just over 230 trial participants underwent TCR sequencing, of whom 207 had received two doses of AZD1222 and about 25 had received two doses of the MenACWY control vaccine. Trial participants were enrolled into age subgroups of 18-55, 56-69 and 70-plus years, which contained 148, 28 and 57 TCR-sequenced participants, respectively.

On the study overall, not on this receptor specifically: Vaccine-associated CD4 TCRs spanned the whole spike protein, with dominant responses in regions 160-218 and 743-854. Because no day 14 peak-response samples were available, the repertoires could be characterized only after the peak T cell response. Conclusions about previously exposed vaccinees were limited because only six AZD1222 recipients were SARS-CoV-2 seropositive at baseline. In the small 56-69-year group, the increase in depth fell short of significance, most likely because of low power. Reportedly, close to half of the unique spike-specific TCRs recognized epitopes lying outside the regions that are mutated in the B.1.351 and B.1.1.7 variants. Participants were mostly white British, with more females than males. The authors suggested clonal diversity may have been underestimated. A significant rise in spike-specific TCR breadth and depth was observed after two AZD1222 doses relative to day 0 and relative to MenACWY recipients.

The CDR3 regions of human TCRbeta chains were analyzed by immunosequencing. Processing in the source paper ran as follows. Repertoire TCRs were checked for matches against a reference library of SARS-CoV-2-specific TCRs that had been generated using the MIRA antigen-specificity platform. Breadth was defined as the fraction of unique TCRs that were SARS-CoV-2-associated. Depth was defined as the fraction of total T cells that were SARS-CoV-2-associated. Using the MIRA data, each spike-specific TCR was mapped to the spike region that the TCR reacts to and placed in a CD4 or CD8 class. Log10-transformed breadth and depth values were compared by one-way ANOVA with Sidak's multiple comparisons tests. TCRdb carries this immuneACCESS record with in-frame sequences only. Its versions omit some clonotypes, under half of them owing to an unresolved V gene in the studies checked, with the rest unexplained. That table is the source of V, J and clone size, and D and trimming were worked out from the DNA. Across this sample there are some 110,000 clones, with approximately 85% seen only once. Around 4.4% of the sample lies in the top ten.

Its CDR3 holds 16 amino acids, cysteine through phenylalanine. Just the 48-base CDR3 DNA is kept, in frame starting at base 1. CDR1 and CDR2 were assigned from the germline V gene as SGDLS and YYNGEE. Between the V and J ends, shortened by 0 bases and 6 bases respectively, the junction contains 15 bases. This material consisted of peripheral blood, taken 28 days after the second AZD1222 dose. This receptor was obtained from an adult who received the AZD1222 COVID-19 vaccine. The receptor chain draws on TRBV9 and TRBJ2-2; 8 matching bases give a weak D call of TRBD2. The nucleotide sequence reads TGTGCCAGCAGCGTAGCTGGGACTAGGGGGCCCGGGGAGCTGTTTTTT. The translation is CASSVAGTRGPGELFF.